The present entry profiles one T cell receptor beta chain with its context. Its cognate antigen is unknown. Germline values: CDR1 LGHNA, CDR2 YSLEER. V trimming: 0 bases; J trimming: 6 bases; junction bases outside the gene matches: 10. The CDR3 length is 17 residues. Assay used: immunoSEQ multiplex PCR; TCRdb lists only in-frame clones, some missing. The table shows fewer than 95,000 clones, with 93% occurring only once. The record originates from a study of graft-versus-host responses after intestinal transplantation. Findings and limits, study-wide: High graft-versus-host to host-versus-graft clonal ratios were found in allografts of patients who had graft-donor T cell macrochimerism.

This chain uses TRBV4-3 with TRBJ2-2; 7 nucleotides match TRBD1. The TCR was taken from a human donor who received an intestinal transplant. The material sequenced was unstimulated CD8+ T cells sorted from spleen or lymph node cells, taken before intestinal transplant. DNA for the CDR3: TGCGCCAGCAGCCAAGACCCGGACAGGTCGGGTCCCGGGGAGCTGTTTTTT. This encodes CASSQDPDRSGPGELFF.